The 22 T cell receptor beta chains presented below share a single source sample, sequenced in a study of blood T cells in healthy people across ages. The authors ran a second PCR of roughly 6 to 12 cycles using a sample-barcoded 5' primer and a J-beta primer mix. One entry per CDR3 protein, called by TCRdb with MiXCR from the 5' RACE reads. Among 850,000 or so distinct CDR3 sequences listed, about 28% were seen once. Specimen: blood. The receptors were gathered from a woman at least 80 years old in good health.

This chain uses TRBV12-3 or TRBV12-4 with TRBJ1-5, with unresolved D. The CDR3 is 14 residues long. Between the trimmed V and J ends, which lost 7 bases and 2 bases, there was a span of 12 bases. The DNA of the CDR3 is TGTGCCAGCACCATGTTTGGGGGCAATCAGCCCCAGCATTTT. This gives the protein CASTMFGGNQPQHF.

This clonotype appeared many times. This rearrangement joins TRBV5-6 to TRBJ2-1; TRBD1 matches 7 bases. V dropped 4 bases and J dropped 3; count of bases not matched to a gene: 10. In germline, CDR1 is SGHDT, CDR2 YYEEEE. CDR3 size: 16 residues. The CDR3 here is CASSRLGTDIYNEQFF. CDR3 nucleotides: TGTGCCAGCAGCCGTTTGGGGACAGACATCTACAATGAGCAGTTCTTC.

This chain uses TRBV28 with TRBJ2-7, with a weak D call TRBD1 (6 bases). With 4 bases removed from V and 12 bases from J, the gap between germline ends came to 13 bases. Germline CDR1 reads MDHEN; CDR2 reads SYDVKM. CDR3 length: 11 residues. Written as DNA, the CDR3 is TGTGCCAGCAGTTCGATGACAGGCTGGTACTTC. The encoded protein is CASSSMTGWYF.

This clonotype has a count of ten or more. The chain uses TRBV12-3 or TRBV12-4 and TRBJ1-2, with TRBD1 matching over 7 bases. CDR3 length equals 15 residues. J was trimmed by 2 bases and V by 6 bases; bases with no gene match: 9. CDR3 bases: TGTGCCAGCAGCCCGAACAGACAGGGCAACTATGGCTACACCTTC. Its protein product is CASSPNRQGNYGYTF.

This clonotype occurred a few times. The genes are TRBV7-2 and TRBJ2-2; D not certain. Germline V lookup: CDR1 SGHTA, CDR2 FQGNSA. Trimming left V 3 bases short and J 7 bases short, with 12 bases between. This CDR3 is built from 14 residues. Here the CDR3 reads CASSFRFVGGELFF. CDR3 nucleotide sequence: TGTGCCAGCAGCTTTAGGTTCGTTGGCGGGGAGCTGTTTTTT.

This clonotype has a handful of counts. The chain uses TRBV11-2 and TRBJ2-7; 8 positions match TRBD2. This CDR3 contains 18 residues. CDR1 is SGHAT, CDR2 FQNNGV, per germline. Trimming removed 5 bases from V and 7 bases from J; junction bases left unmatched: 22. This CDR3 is CASSPTERGYKRAGEQYF. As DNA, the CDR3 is TGTGCCAGCAGCCCCACGGAGCGGGGGTACAAAAGGGCGGGGGAGCAGTACTTC.

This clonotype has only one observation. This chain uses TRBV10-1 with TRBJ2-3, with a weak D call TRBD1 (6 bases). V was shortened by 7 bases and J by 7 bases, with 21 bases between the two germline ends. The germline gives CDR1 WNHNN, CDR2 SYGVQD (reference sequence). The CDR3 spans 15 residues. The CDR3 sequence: CASTSDSNVQNTQYF. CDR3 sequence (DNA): TGCGCCAGCACTTCGGACAGTAACGTTCAAAATACGCAGTATTTT.

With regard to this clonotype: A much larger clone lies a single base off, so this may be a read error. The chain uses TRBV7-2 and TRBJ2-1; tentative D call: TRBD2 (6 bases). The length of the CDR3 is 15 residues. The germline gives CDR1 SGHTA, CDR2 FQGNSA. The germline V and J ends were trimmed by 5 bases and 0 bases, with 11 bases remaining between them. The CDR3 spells CASSRLVGSYNEQFF. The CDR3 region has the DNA TGTGCCAGCAGCCGACTAGTGGGCTCCTACAATGAGCAGTTCTTC. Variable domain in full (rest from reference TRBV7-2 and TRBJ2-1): GAGVSQSPSNKVTEKGKDVELRCDPISGHTALYWYRQSLGQGLEFLIYFQGNSAPDKSGLPSDRFSAERTGGSVSTLTIQRTQQEDSAVYLCASSRLVGSYNEQFFGPGTRLTVL.

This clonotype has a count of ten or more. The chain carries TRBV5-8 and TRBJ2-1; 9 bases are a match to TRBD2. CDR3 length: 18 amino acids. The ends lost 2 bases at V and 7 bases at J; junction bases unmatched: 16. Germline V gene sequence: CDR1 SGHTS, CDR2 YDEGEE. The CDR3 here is CASSFTLIGRGGNNEQFF. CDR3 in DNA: TGTGCCAGCAGCTTCACCCTTATCGGGCGGGGGGGCAATAATGAGCAGTTCTTC.

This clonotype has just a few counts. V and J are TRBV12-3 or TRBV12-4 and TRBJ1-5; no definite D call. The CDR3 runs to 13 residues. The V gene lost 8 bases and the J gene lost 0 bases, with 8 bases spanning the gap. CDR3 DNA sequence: TGTGCCAGCCAGTGGGGTAGCAATCAGCCCCAGCATTTT. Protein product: CASQWGSNQPQHF.

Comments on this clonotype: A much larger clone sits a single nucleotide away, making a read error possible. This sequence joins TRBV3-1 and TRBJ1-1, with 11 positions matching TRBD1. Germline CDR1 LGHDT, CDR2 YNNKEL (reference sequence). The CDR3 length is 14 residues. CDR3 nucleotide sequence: TGTGCCAGCAACCAAGCTGGACAGGGGGCGCGAGCTTTCTTT. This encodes CASNQAGQGARAFF.

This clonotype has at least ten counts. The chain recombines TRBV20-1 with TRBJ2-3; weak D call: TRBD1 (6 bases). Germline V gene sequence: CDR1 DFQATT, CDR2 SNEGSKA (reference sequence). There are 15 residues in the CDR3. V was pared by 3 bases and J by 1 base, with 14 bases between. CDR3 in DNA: TGCAGTGCTAGCCCCTGGGACACCCGCACAGATACGCAGTATTTT. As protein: CSASPWDTRTDTQYF.

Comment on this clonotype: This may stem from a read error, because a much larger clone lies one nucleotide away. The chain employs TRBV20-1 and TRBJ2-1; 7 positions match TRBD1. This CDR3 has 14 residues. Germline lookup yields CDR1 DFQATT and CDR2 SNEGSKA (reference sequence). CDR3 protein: CNARTGALGNEQFF. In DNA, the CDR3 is TGCAATGCCCGTACAGGGGCGCTTGGCAATGAGCAGTTCTTC.

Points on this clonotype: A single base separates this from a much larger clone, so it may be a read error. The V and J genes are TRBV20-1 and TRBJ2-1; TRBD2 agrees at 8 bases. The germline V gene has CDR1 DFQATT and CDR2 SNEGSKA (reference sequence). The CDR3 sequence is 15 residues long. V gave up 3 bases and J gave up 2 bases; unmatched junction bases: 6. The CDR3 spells CSARVGGRTYNEQFF. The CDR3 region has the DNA TGCAGTGCTAGGGTTGGCGGGAGGACCTACAATGAGCAGTTCTTC.

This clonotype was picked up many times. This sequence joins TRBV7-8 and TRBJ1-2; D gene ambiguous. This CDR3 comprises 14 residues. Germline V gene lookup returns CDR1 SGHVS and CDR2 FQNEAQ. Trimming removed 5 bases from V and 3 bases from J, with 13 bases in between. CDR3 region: CASSSRGPDYGYTF. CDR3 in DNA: TGTGCCAGCAGCAGCCGCGGCCCTGACTATGGCTACACCTTC.

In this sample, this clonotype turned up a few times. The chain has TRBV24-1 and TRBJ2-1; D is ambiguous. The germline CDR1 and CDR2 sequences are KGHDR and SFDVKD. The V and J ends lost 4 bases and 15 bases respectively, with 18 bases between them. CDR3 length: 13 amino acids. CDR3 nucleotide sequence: TGTGCCACCAGTGACCAACATCGGTGGGATCCGTTCTTC. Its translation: CATSDQHRWDPFF.

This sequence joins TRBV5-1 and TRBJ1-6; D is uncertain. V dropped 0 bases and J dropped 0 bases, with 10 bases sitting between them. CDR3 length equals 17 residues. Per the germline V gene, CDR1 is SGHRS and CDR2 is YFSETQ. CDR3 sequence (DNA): TGCGCCAGCAGCTTGGGCCTCAGGAGCTCCTATAATTCACCCCTCCACTTT. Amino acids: CASSLGLRSSYNSPLHF.

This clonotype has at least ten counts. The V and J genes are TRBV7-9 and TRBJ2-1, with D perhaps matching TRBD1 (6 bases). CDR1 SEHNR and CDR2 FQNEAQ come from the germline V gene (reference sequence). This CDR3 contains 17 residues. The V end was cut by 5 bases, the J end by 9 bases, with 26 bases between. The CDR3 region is CASSPPSTGQGLGEQFF. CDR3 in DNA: TGTGCCAGCAGCCCCCCGTCGACGGGTCAGGGGTTGGGTGAGCAGTTCTTC.

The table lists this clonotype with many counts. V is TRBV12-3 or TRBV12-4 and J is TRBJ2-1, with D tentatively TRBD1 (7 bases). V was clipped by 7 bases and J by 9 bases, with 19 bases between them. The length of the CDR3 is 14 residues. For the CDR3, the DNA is TGTGCCAGCAAAAAACAGGGGCCCGGGGGTGAGCAGTTCTTC. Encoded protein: CASKKQGPGGEQFF.

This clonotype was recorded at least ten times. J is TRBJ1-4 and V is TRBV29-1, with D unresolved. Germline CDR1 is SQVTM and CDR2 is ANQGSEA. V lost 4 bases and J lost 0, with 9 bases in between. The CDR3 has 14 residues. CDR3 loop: CSVGGITTNEKLFF. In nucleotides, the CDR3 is TGCAGCGTTGGAGGGATCACAACTAATGAAAAACTGTTTTTT.

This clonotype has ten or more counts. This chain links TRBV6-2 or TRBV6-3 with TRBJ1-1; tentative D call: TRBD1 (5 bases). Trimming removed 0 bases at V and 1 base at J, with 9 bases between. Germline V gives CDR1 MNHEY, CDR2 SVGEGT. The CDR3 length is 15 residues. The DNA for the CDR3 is TGTGCCAGCAGTTACTCGAGGGACGGGAACACTGAAGCTTTCTTT. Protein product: CASSYSRDGNTEAFF.

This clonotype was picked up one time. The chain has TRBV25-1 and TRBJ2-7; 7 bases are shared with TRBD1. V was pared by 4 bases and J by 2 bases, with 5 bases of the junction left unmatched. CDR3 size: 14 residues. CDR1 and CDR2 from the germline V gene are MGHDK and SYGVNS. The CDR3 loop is CASSGQGVPYEQYF. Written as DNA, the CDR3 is TGTGCCAGCAGTGGCCAGGGGGTCCCCTACGAGCAGTACTTC.